The sequence of this T cell receptor (beta chain) was determined in a study of CD8 T cells in ankylosing spondylitis. Study observations and caveats: From matched ankylosing spondylitis synovial fluid, disease-linked clones were reportedly recovered at significantly enriched levels. Clones linked to the disease showed a CD8+ phenotype. They occurred at relatively low frequencies in peripheral blood. What seemed typical of ankylosing spondylitis blood was a TCR beta motif built from 8 or 9 highly homologous variants.

Generation of TCR beta libraries employed quantitative 5'-RACE incorporating molecular barcodes. TCRdb re-called the 5' RACE reads with MiXCR, one entry per CDR3 protein. Altogether some 200,000 distinct CDR3 sequences are present, around 13% being singletons, with the ten largest covering 16%. This clonotype was detected only a few times. The target antigen is unknown. The germline gives CDR1 LGHNA, CDR2 YNFKEQ. The germline V and J ends were trimmed by 1 base and 2 bases, with 9 bases remaining between them. There are 16 residues in the CDR3. Sequencing was done on a sample of blood, either unsorted or a sorted T cell fraction (not recorded which). The chain links TRBV4-2 to TRBJ2-6; no clear D gene. This sequence was found in a male donor with ankylosing spondylitis or in good health (not recorded which). The CDR3 nucleotides are TGTGCCAGCAGCCAAGTATTCGGGCCTGGGGCCAACGTCCTGACTTTC. As protein: CASSQVFGPGANVLTF.